This entry lists 9 T cell receptor beta chains sequenced from one sample in a study of a mutant IDH1 vaccine in newly diagnosed glioma. Sequenced by immunoSEQ multiplex PCR; TCRdb stores in-frame clones only, minus some. The top ten clones hold 2.9% of a sample with roughly 70,000 clones, 65% to 90% of them seen once. Time point defined: baseline, week 1 (first vaccination visit). The treatment denotes: pre-vaccination baseline after standard-of-care therapy. The input for sequencing was PBMCs, taken from a glioma patient treated with radiotherapy, temozolomide or both. The receptors derive from a man younger than 40 with glioma.

V and J are TRBV29-1 and TRBJ2-3, with D perhaps TRBD1 (6 bases). The CDR3 is 14 amino acids. Germline loops: CDR1 SQVTM, CDR2 ANQGSEA. Trimming cost V 6 bases and J 0 bases, with 13 bases left between them. The CDR3 DNA is TGCAGCGTGTGCAGGGGATCTAGCACAGATACGCAGTATTTT. This sequence encodes CSVCRGSSTDTQYF.

V and J are TRBV29-1 and TRBJ1-1; TRBD1 matches 7 bases. V dropped 4 bases and J dropped 1; count of bases not matched to a gene: 3. Per the germline V gene, CDR1 is SQVTM and CDR2 is ANQGSEA. This CDR3 is 13 amino acids long. CDR3: CSVAGTANTEAFF. The CDR3, as DNA: TGCAGCGTTGCAGGGACAGCGAACACTGAAGCTTTCTTT. Based on the CDR3 plus reference TRBV29-1 and TRBJ1-1, the full variable domain is SAVISQKPSRDICQRGTSLTIQCQVDSQVTMMFWYRQQPGQSLTLIATANQGSEATYESGFVIDKFPISRPNLTFSTLTVSNMSPEDSSIYLCSVAGTANTEAFFGQGTRLTVV.

The rearrangement uses TRBV9 and TRBJ1-2, with a weak D call TRBD1 (5 bases). The CDR3 covers 15 residues. CDR1 is SGDLS, CDR2 YYNGEE, per germline. Trimming cost V 5 bases and J 3 bases, with 17 bases left between them. For the CDR3, the DNA is TGTGCCAGCAGTTCCCGGGGGGTGGTGGACTATGGCTACACCTTC. It is translated as CASSSRGVVDYGYTF.

This CDR3 is CASPRPGQGSTEAFF. The CDR3 DNA sequence: TGTGCCAGCCCGCGACCGGGACAGGGTTCAACTGAAGCTTTCTTT. The genes are TRBV19 and TRBJ1-1, with 9 bases matching TRBD1. Germline V gene sequence: CDR1 LNHDA, CDR2 SQIVND (reference sequence). Trimming took 9 bases from V and 5 from J; bases not matched to a gene: 13. The CDR3 totals 15 residues. Together with reference TRBV19 and TRBJ1-1, the CDR3 gives the full variable domain: DGGITQSPKYLFRKEGQNVTLSCEQNLNHDAMYWYRQDPGQGLRLIYYSQIVNDFQKGDIAEGYSVSREKKESFPLTVTSAQKNPTAFYLCASPRPGQGSTEAFFGQGTRLTVV.

This clone was observed a few times. The chain couples TRBV5-1 to TRBJ1-5; a possible D gene is TRBD1 (6 bases). Looked up from germline, CDR1 is SGHRS and CDR2 is YFSETQ. This CDR3 has 16 amino acids. Trimming removed 4 bases at V and 0 bases at J, with 14 bases between. This CDR3 is CASSPGTPNSNQPQHF. The CDR3 DNA sequence: TGCGCCAGCAGCCCCGGGACACCGAATAGCAATCAGCCCCAGCATTTT.

The rearrangement uses TRBV28 and TRBJ1-5; D is undetermined. CDR1 MDHEN and CDR2 SYDVKM come from the germline V gene. This CDR3 has 15 amino acids. Trimming took 2 bases from V and 0 from J, leaving 8 bases between them. The CDR3 DNA reads as TGTGCCAGCAGTTTAAACCCTTATAGCAATCAGCCCCAGCATTTT. Amino acid sequence: CASSLNPYSNQPQHF.

The chain has TRBV6-4 and TRBJ2-3; D not certain. The germline V gene encodes CDR1 MRHNA and CDR2 SNTAGT. This CDR3 has 13 amino acids. V lost 3 bases, J lost 2 bases, and 6 bases lay in between. The CDR3 reads CASSEQATDTQYF. The CDR3 DNA follows: TGTGCCAGCAGTGAGCAGGCCACAGATACGCAGTATTTT.

The chain has TRBV4-1 and TRBJ1-4; weak D call: TRBD1 (6 bases). This CDR3 spans 15 amino acids. Germline CDR1 and CDR2: MGHRA and YSYEKL. Trimming took 2 bases from V and 7 from J, leaving 14 bases between them. The CDR3 reads CASSQLGGRGEKLFF. The CDR3 DNA reads as TGCGCCAGCAGCCAACTCGGGGGGCGGGGTGAAAAACTGTTTTTT.

This chain connects TRBV10-1 to TRBJ1-2; D call uncertain. Trimming shortened V by 0 bases and J by 4 bases, and 21 bases separated the two germline ends. This CDR3 has 18 residues. Germline V gene data show CDR1 as WNHNN and CDR2 as SYGVQD (reference sequence). The CDR3 sequence is CASSESVARPPGLYGYTF. DNA of the CDR3: TGCGCCAGCAGTGAGTCTGTAGCGAGACCGCCGGGCCTCTATGGCTACACCTTC.